The 5 T cell receptor beta chains presented below share a single source sample, sequenced in a study of control samples from healthy donors and cancer patients. Generated by immunoSEQ multiplex PCR, the TCRdb table keeps only in-frame clones and is missing some. Counted here are around 74,000 clones, approximately 92% occurring once; the ten biggest clones make up about 5%. Source material: blood. The receptors were gathered from an older woman in good health.

The gene calls are TRBV10-1 and TRBJ2-7; 8 nucleotides align to TRBD1. Germline CDR1 and CDR2: WNHNN and SYGVQD (reference sequence). J gave up 0 bases and V 8 bases, and 6 bases lay outside the gene matches. This CDR3 is built from 14 residues. The CDR3 nucleotides read TGCGCCAGCTCCGGGACAGGAACCTCCTACGAGCAGTACTTC. As protein: CASSGTGTSYEQYF.

In DNA, the CDR3 is TGTGCCAGCAGCCTTTCTAGCGGTGTAAATGAGCAGTTCTTC. Its translation: CASSLSSGVNEQFF. The chain employs TRBV4-2 and TRBJ2-1; 7 nucleotides agree with TRBD2. Germline trimming cut 4 bases from V and 7 bases from J; bases unmatched to any gene: 7. Germline V lookup: CDR1 LGHNA, CDR2 YNFKEQ. The CDR3 consists of 14 residues.

The rearrangement links TRBV5-6 to TRBJ2-5; TRBD2 matches 11 bases. The CDR3 totals 16 residues. Per the germline V gene, CDR1 is SGHDT and CDR2 is YYEEEE. V trimming: 0 bases; J trimming: 5 bases; junction bases outside the gene matches: 6. CDR3 loop: CASSLGTGLAVETQYF. CDR3 bases: TGTGCCAGCAGCTTGGGTACGGGACTAGCGGTGGAGACCCAGTACTTC.

In this sample, this clone turned up once. V gene TRBV27 combines with J gene TRBJ2-3; D unclear. Germline V gives CDR1 MNHEY, CDR2 SMNVEV (reference sequence). Trimming stripped 5 bases from V and 6 bases from J, with 15 bases between. This CDR3 contains 14 residues. The CDR3 reads CASSRPNVQDTQYF. The CDR3, as DNA: TGTGCCAGCAGTAGGCCTAATGTGCAGGATACGCAGTATTTT.

The rearrangement uses TRBV5-4 and TRBJ1-1, with TRBD1 as a possible D gene (5 bases). The CDR3 extends over 15 amino acids. V gave up 2 bases and J gave up 5 bases, with 16 bases separating them. Germline V CDR1 and CDR2: SGHNT, YYREEE (reference sequence). The CDR3 sequence: CASSFGRQGSTEAFF. DNA for the CDR3: TGTGCCAGCAGCTTTGGTAGGCAGGGTAGTACTGAAGCTTTCTTT.